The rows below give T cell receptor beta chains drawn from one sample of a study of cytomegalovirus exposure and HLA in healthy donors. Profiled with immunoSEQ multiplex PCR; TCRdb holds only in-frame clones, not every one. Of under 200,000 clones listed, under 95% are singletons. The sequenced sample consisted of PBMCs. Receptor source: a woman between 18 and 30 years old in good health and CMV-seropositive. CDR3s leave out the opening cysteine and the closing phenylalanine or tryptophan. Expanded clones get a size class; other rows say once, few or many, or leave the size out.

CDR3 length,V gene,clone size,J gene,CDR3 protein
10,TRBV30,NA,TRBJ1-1,AWSVRGTEAF
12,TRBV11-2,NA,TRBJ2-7,ASTAEPGTYEQY
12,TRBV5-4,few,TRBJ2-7,ASSRLPDFGEQY
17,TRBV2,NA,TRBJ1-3,ASSEQALSLGTGGNTIY
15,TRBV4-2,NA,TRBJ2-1,ASSQEPISGLYNEQF
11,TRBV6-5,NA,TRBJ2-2,ASGGAYNGELF
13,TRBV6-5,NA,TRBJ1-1,ASSYYRGRDTEAF
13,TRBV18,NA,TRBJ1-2,ASSPDRGHRYGYT
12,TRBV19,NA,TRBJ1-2,ASSEAAFEYGYT
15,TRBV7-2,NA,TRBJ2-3,ASSLGSGIGGTDTQY
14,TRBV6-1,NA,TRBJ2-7,ASSEFGGRISYEQY
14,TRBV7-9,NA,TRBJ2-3,ASSLATGGSADTQY
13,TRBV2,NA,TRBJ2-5,ASKRGDAGRETQY
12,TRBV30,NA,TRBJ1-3,AWSVASSGNTIY
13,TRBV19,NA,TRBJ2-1,ASSTTGAVHNEQF
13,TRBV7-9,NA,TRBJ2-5,ASSPELADQETQY
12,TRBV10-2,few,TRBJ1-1,ASRGEAQNTEAF
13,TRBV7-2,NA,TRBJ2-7,ASSLVGQDSYEQY
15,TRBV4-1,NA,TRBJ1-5,ASSQSPGGLSNQPQH
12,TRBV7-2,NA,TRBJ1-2,ASSVDRAYYGYT
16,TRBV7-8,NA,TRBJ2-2,ASSWPPGTSGSNGELF
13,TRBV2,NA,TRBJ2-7,ASSQQTSGSYEQY
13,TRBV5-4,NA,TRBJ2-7,ASSVPRDYHYEQY
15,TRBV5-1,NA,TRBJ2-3,ASSLRGGGNLPDTQY
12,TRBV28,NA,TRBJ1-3,ASRGRGHGNTIY
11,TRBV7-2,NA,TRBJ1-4,ASSLAGQGKLF
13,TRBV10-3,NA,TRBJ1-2,AISESVTGEYGYT
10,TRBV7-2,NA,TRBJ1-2,ASSSPTGGYT
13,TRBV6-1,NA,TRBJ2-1,ASSLTSGVYNEQF
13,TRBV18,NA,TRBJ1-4,ASSPRGVPNEKLF